These T cell receptor beta chains were read from a single sample in a study of neoadjuvant anti-PD-1 for oral cavity cancer. The repertoire was sequenced with immunoSEQ multiplex PCR; TCRdb's copy has only in-frame clones and lacks some. This sample yields around 17,000 clones, of which about 72% are seen a single time; 2.5% to 3% belongs to the top ten. The sequenced sample was PBMCs, obtained before nivolumab (anti-PD-1) treatment. These receptors all come from a person aged 35 to 85 with oral cavity squamous cell carcinoma. Both conserved end residues are part of each CDR3. A D gene is named only where the DNA matches it firmly. Part of the rows lack a size; the others show once, few, many or a class for expanded clones.

>TRBJ2-7|TRBV19|few|NA
TGTGCCAGTAGGGGGGGCCCCGGGGGCGAGCAGTACTTC
CASRGGPGGEQYF
>TRBJ1-2|TRBV2|NA|NA
TGTGCCAGCAGGGCGGCCCCGGACAGCTATGGCTACACCTTC
CASRAAPDSYGYTF
>TRBJ2-3|TRBV25-1|NA|NA
TGTGCCAGCAGTGGGCTAACTAGCACAGATACGCAGTATTTT
CASSGLTSTDTQYF
>TRBJ2-2|TRBV19|NA|TRBD1
TGTGCCAGTAACTCGAGGACAGGGATCACCGGGGAGCTGTTTTTT
CASNSRTGITGELFF
>TRBJ2-3|TRBV10-3|NA|NA
TGTGCCATCAGCCCCGGGACGGCTAGCACAGATACGCAGTATTTT
CAISPGTASTDTQYF
>TRBJ1-1|TRBV11-2|NA|NA
TGTGCCAGCAGCCTTCACGGGGAAACTGAAGCTTTCTTT
CASSLHGETEAFF
>TRBJ2-7|TRBV6-5|NA|TRBD1
TGTGCCAGCAGCGACCCCGACAGGGGGACCTACGAGCAGTACTTC
CASSDPDRGTYEQYF
>TRBJ2-1|TRBV5-1|NA|TRBD2
TGCGCCAGCAGCTTGGATTCCCCGGGACTAGCGGTCAATGAGCAGTTCTTC
CASSLDSPGLAVNEQFF
>TRBJ1-2|TRBV10-2|once|TRBD1
TGCGCCAGCACTCAAAGCGGGACAGGGAGCTATGGCTACACCTTC
CASTQSGTGSYGYTF
>TRBJ1-4|TRBV5-4|NA|TRBD1
TGTGCCAGCAGCTCGGAAACAGGGGAGTTCGGAAAACTGTTTTTT
CASSSETGEFGKLFF
>TRBJ2-2|TRBV27|few|TRBD2
TGTGCCAGCAGTTGGCGGGAGGTCGGGGAGCTGTTTTTT
CASSWREVGELFF
>TRBJ2-1|TRBV5-4|NA|NA
TGTGCCAGCAGCTTACCTAGGAGCTCCTACAATGAGCAGTTCTTC
CASSLPRSSYNEQFF
>TRBJ2-1|TRBV30|NA|NA
TGTGCCTGGGGAGGCCGGAGGGGCTCCTACAATGAGCAGTTCTTC
CAWGGRRGSYNEQFF
>TRBJ2-7|TRBV5-4|NA|NA
TGTGCCAGCAGCTTGAACGGGCCCACCTACGAGCAGTACTTC
CASSLNGPTYEQYF
>TRBJ1-1|TRBV29-1|NA|NA
TGCAGCGTTGAAAGGGGGACCCGAGCTGAAGCTTTCTTT
CSVERGTRAEAFF
>TRBJ1-1|TRBV6-1|NA|NA
TGTGCCAGCAGTCCCACCCCGGGGGGAAAGACTGAAGCTTTCTTT
CASSPTPGGKTEAFF
>TRBJ2-3|TRBV7-9|NA|NA
TGTGCCAGCAGCTTATCGGCTACGCAGTATTTT
CASSLSATQYF
>TRBJ1-1|TRBV6-6|few|TRBD1
TGTGCCGGACAAGCGATTCAGGGGGCCACTGAAGCTTTCTTT
CAGQAIQGATEAFF
>TRBJ1-1|TRBV5-1|NA|NA
TGCGCCAGCAGCCCGGAAGGTACGAACACTGAAGCTTTCTTT
CASSPEGTNTEAFF
>TRBJ2-1|TRBV27|NA|TRBD2
TGTGCCAGCAGTGAACTAGCGGCCAGCTCCTACAATGAGCAGTTCTTC
CASSELAASSYNEQFF
>TRBJ2-1|TRBV5-1|NA|NA
TGCGCCAGCAGCCAGAACTACAATGAGCAGTTCTTC
CASSQNYNEQFF
>TRBJ1-1|TRBV28|NA|TRBD1
TGTGCCAGCAGGCCCCCACCGGGACAGGGTAAAAACACTGAAGCTTTCTTT
CASRPPPGQGKNTEAFF
>TRBJ2-3|TRBV6-5|NA|NA
TGTGCCAGCAGCCTACTCGGCAGCGGCGCCGATACGCAGTATTTT
CASSLLGSGADTQYF
>TRBJ1-2|TRBV27|NA|NA
TGTGCCAGCAGTTTAACAGGGAACTATGGCTACACCTTC
CASSLTGNYGYTF
>TRBJ2-3|TRBV5-6|NA|NA
TGTGCCAGCAGACGTGCGGGCTCCTCAAGCACAGATACGCAGTATTTT
CASRRAGSSSTDTQYF
>TRBJ2-7|TRBV14|NA|NA
TGTGCCAGCAGCCAAGTGGCCGGATATGCCTACTACGAGCAGTACTTC
CASSQVAGYAYYEQYF
>TRBJ2-7|TRBV7-6|NA|TRBD1
TGTGCCAGCAGCGCGGGACAGGGGGGGAACGAGCAGTACTTC
CASSAGQGGNEQYF
>TRBJ2-7|TRBV28|NA|NA
TGTGCCAGCAGCTTACCCCCGGGGTGGCACGAGCAGTACTTC
CASSLPPGWHEQYF
>TRBJ2-7|TRBV6-1|once|TRBD1
TGTGCCAGCAGTCCCGGGACAGGGGGCGAGCAGTACTTC
CASSPGTGGEQYF
>TRBJ1-2|TRBV30|medium-sized|NA
TGTGCCTGGAGTTCAGTTGGCTATGGCTACACCTTC
CAWSSVGYGYTF
>TRBJ1-2|TRBV12-5|NA|NA
TGTGCTAGTGTTCTCTCTTCAGGGGTTGCGGAGGGCTACACCTTC
CASVLSSGVAEGYTF
>TRBJ1-3|TRBV29-1|NA|NA
TGCAGCGTTGACAGAGATTCCTCTGGAAACACCATATATTTT
CSVDRDSSGNTIYF
>TRBJ1-1|TRBV6-6|NA|TRBD1
TGTGCCAGCACTAAGACAGGGATGAACACTGAAGCTTTCTTT
CASTKTGMNTEAFF
>TRBJ1-3|TRBV11-2|NA|NA
TGTGCCAGCAGCTTAGGAGGGTCGAGCTCTGGAAACACCATATATTTT
CASSLGGSSSGNTIYF
>TRBJ2-2|TRBV19|NA|NA
TGTGCCAGTAGTATAGATTCCGGGGAGCTGTTTTTT
CASSIDSGELFF
>TRBJ2-7|TRBV5-8|NA|NA
TGTGCCAGCAGCTTGAGCTGGCGTTCGAGCTCCTACGAGCAGTACTTC
CASSLSWRSSSYEQYF
>TRBJ1-4|TRBV15|NA|NA
TGTGCCACCAACCGACAGGCTAATGAAAAACTGTTTTTT
CATNRQANEKLFF
>TRBJ1-1|TRBV14|few|NA
TGTGCCAGCAGCCCCTTAAAGGGCACTGAAGCTTTCTTT
CASSPLKGTEAFF
>TRBJ2-2|TRBV29-1|NA|NA
TGCAGCGTTGATAAAGGGGGGAACACCGGGGAGCTGTTTTTT
CSVDKGGNTGELFF
>TRBJ1-1|TRBV7-8|few|TRBD1
TGTGCCAGCAGCCGGACAGGGTTGATGGACACTGAAGCTTTCTTT
CASSRTGLMDTEAFF
>TRBJ1-2|TRBV10-3|NA|NA
TGTGCCATCAGTGAGTCGAGACAGCCCTATGGCTACACCTTC
CAISESRQPYGYTF
>TRBJ2-2|TRBV2|NA|NA
TGTGCCAGCAGTCGGGACTCGGGGAACACCGGGGAGCTGTTTTTT
CASSRDSGNTGELFF
>TRBJ2-1|TRBV20-1|NA|NA
TGCAGTGCTCCCCGTGGACCAGGGGAGTTCTTC
CSAPRGPGEFF
>TRBJ2-2|TRBV6-6|NA|TRBD2
TGTGCCAGCAGTTATGGCCAGCGGGATCACACCGGGGAGCTGTTTTTT
CASSYGQRDHTGELFF
>TRBJ2-7|TRBV9|NA|NA
TGTGCCAGCAGCGTAGTATCCGGAGCTCCCGAGCAGTACTTC
CASSVVSGAPEQYF
>TRBJ2-2|TRBV27|NA|NA
TGTGCCAGCAGTTTAAACGGTCGCTCGAACACCGGGGAGCTGTTTTTT
CASSLNGRSNTGELFF
>TRBJ1-5|TRBV28|NA|NA
TGTGCCAGCAGTTTTGGGCAGGCGAGGCAGCCCCAGCATTTT
CASSFGQARQPQHF
>TRBJ1-1|TRBV19|NA|NA
TGTGCCAGTAGTGCGAGACATCTGAGCACTGAAGCTTTCTTT
CASSARHLSTEAFF
>TRBJ2-7|TRBV5-8|NA|TRBD1
TGTGCCAGCAGCAGACAGGGGGAGGAGGGCTCGTACGAGCAGTACTTC
CASSRQGEEGSYEQYF
>TRBJ1-4|TRBV5-8|NA|NA
TGTGCCAGCAGATTGAGGCAGACGAATGAAAAACTGTTTTTT
CASRLRQTNEKLFF
>TRBJ2-5|TRBV19|few|TRBD1
TGTGCCAGTAGTGGTGGGACAGTAGGACGAGAGACCCAGTACTTC
CASSGGTVGRETQYF